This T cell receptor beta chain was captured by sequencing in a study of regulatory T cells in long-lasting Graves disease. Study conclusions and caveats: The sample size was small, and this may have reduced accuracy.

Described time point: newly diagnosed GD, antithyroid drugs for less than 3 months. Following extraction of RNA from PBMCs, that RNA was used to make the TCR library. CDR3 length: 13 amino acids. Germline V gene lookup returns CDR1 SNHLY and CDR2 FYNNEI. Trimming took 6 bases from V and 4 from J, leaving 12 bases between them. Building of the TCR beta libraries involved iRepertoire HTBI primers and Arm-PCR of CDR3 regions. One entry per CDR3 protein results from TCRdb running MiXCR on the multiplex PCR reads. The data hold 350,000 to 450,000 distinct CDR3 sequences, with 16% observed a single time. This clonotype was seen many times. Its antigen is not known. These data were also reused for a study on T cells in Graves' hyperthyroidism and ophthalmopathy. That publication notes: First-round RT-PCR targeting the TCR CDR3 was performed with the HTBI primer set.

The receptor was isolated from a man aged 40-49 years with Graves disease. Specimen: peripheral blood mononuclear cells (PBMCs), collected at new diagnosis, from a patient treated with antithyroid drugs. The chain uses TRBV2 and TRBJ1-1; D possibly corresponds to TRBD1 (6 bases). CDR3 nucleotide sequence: TGTGCCAGCAGCGGGCAGGGGATCACTGAAGCTTTCTTT. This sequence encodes CASSGQGITEAFF.